These 6 T cell receptor beta chains share one sample of origin, sequenced in a study of T cell repertoires in cytomegalovirus infection. TCRdb fed the reads into MiXCR, producing one record per CDR3 protein. This sample has over 250,000 distinct CDR3 sequences; less than 25% occur once, and the top ten carry about 21%. These TCRs' antigens remain unknown. Sequenced here: cultured PBMCs, sampled from culture after CMV antigen stimulation. The source is a human donor in good health (CMV status not recorded). Some clones in this sample may be carry-over from other donors' samples.

This clonotype has more than one count but fewer than ten. V gene TRBV11-2 combines with J gene TRBJ2-1, with 10 bases fitting TRBD2. Losses at the gene ends were 5 bases for V and 13 bases for J; bases not matched to a gene: 8. The CDR3 is 13 amino acids. Germline CDR1 SGHAT, CDR2 FQNNGV. The CDR3 DNA reads as TGTGCCAGCAGCCCGGAAGCGGGAGGGCTTCAGTTCTTC. Translation gives CASSPEAGGLQFF.

CDR3 residues: CASSQKTGGPQETQYF. DNA of the CDR3: TGCGCCAGCAGCCAAAAAACGGGAGGGCCCCAAGAGACCCAGTACTTC. The chain employs TRBV4-1 and TRBJ2-5, with TRBD2 matching over 8 bases. The germline V gene has CDR1 MGHRA and CDR2 YSYEKL. This CDR3 spans 16 amino acids. With V trimmed by 2 bases and J by 1 base, 6 bases remained unmatched.

V and J are TRBV27 and TRBJ2-2; the D is unclear. Trimming shortened V by 10 bases and J by 4 bases, and 4 bases separated the two germline ends. The CDR3 spans 10 residues. Germline CDR1 MNHEY, CDR2 SMNVEV (reference sequence). The CDR3 DNA sequence: TGTGCCACCCTCACCGGGGAGCTGTTTTTT. Translating it yields CATLTGELFF.

The V gene is TRBV29-1, the J gene TRBJ2-1, with 12 positions matching TRBD2. The CDR3 loop spans 13 amino acids. With V trimmed by 8 bases and J by 1 base, 0 bases remained unmatched. Looked up from germline, CDR1 is SQVTM and CDR2 is ANQGSEA. For the CDR3, the DNA is TGCAGCACTAGCGGGAGGTCCTACAATGAGCAGTTCTTC. This codes for CSTSGRSYNEQFF.

The genes are TRBV10-3 and TRBJ2-3; TRBD2 is a possible D gene (6 bases). This CDR3 comprises 14 residues. V shed 10 bases and J shed 3 bases, with 17 bases lying between them. Germline loops: CDR1 ENHRY, CDR2 SYGVKD. The CDR3 region is CATRGASRTDTQYF. As DNA, the CDR3 is TGTGCCACCCGCGGGGCTAGTAGGACAGATACGCAGTATTTT.

There are a few counts of this clonotype. V is TRBV3-1 and J is TRBJ2-1; TRBD2 agrees at 7 bases. The V gene end was trimmed by 1 base and the J gene end by 5 bases; junction bases not matched to a gene: 11. Germline V gene sequence: CDR1 LGHDT, CDR2 YNNKEL (reference sequence). The CDR3 runs to 17 residues. The CDR3 reads CASSQGSVTSVDNEQFF. The CDR3 DNA reads TGTGCCAGCAGCCAAGGCTCGGTTACTAGCGTCGACAATGAGCAGTTCTTC.